This passage covers 19 T cell receptor beta chains from one sample sequenced in a study of T cells in Graves' hyperthyroidism and ophthalmopathy (dated by TCRdb to the late 2010s). The method was multiplex PCR. Sequencing used an Illumina HiSeq 2000. The TCR beta CDR3 regions were amplified from RNA transcripts. A first-round RT-PCR of the TCR CDR3 used the HTBI primer set with the Qiagen OneStep RT-PCR kit. The public reads were reprocessed in TCRdb via fastp at Q25 and MiXCR, keeping in-frame beta chains. All rows with the same CDR3 protein become a single entry with the most common DNA and genes. In this sample the table shows a few hundred thousand distinct CDR3 sequences, around 13% of which occur a single time. Together, the top ten hold 5% to 6% of the sample. The sequenced material came from blood. Receptors originate from a woman in her late teens or twenties with Graves' hyperthyroidism.

This clonotype was observed at least ten times. The genes are TRBV6-1 and TRBJ1-5, with 8 positions matching TRBD1. The germline V gene encodes CDR1 MNHNS and CDR2 SASEGT. V lost 5 bases to trimming and J lost 1 base; unmatched junction nucleotides: 4. The CDR3 is 15 residues long. CDR3 loop: CASSRTGWSNQPQHF. CDR3 nucleotides: TGTGCCAGCAGTAGGACAGGGTGGAGCAATCAGCCCCAGCATTTT.

This clonotype appeared many times. The chain employs TRBV30 and TRBJ1-2; D may be TRBD1 (5 bases). The CDR3 extends over 15 amino acids. The ends were cut back, 0 bases at V and 2 bases at J, with 13 bases in the middle. Germline V lookup: CDR1 GTSNPN, CDR2 SVGIG (reference sequence). The CDR3 DNA is TGTGCCTGGAGTGTAGATTTGGGGGTCAACTATGGCTACACCTTC. It translates to CAWSVDLGVNYGYTF.

In regard to this clonotype: This may arise from a read error, as a much more abundant clone is one base away. The chain carries TRBV7-2 and TRBJ1-2; D is uncertain. The V gene's germline CDR1 is SGHTA and CDR2 FQGNSA. The germline V and J ends were trimmed by 8 bases and 4 bases, with 11 bases remaining between them. The CDR3 spans 12 residues. The CDR3 region is CASPLTRYGYTF. The CDR3, as DNA: TGTGCCAGCCCCTTAACTCGCTATGGCTACACCTTC.

At least ten counts were recorded for this clonotype. The chain uses TRBV12-3 or TRBV12-4 and TRBJ1-1; 7 bases line up with TRBD1. V shed 5 bases, J shed 9 bases, and the junction held 6 bases outside the gene matches. The CDR3 has 12 amino acids. The CDR3 spells CASSPMDRQAFF. CDR3 DNA sequence: TGTGCCAGCAGTCCTATGGACAGGCAAGCTTTCTTT.

This clonotype was counted many times. This sequence joins TRBV2 and TRBJ2-3; 8 positions match TRBD1. V shed 3 bases, J shed 2 bases, and the junction held 4 bases outside the gene matches. Germline CDR1 SNHLY, CDR2 FYNNEI. The CDR3 sequence is 15 residues long. Here the CDR3 DNA reads TGTGCCAGCAGTGAGGTCAGGGGGCACACAGATACGCAGTATTTT. Translated: CASSEVRGHTDTQYF.

The chain combines TRBV30 with TRBJ2-1; 9 bases map to TRBD2. This CDR3 has 13 amino acids. The V gene's germline CDR1 is GTSNPN and CDR2 SVGIG (reference sequence). With 5 bases clipped from V and 7 bases from J, the junction kept 6 bases outside the gene matches. Here the CDR3 DNA reads TGTGCCTGGTCAGGACTAGCGCGGAATGAGCAGTTCTTC. This gives the protein CAWSGLARNEQFF. Full variable domain (outside the CDR3, taken from reference TRBV30 and TRBJ2-1): SQTIHQWPATLVQPVGSPLSLECTVEGTSNPNLYWYRQAAGRGLQLLFYSVGIGQISSEVPQNLSASRPQDRQFILSSKKLLLSDSGFYLCAWSGLARNEQFFGPGTRLTVL.

This clonotype was counted many times. The gene calls are TRBV3-1 and TRBJ2-7; 7 bases line up with TRBD1. The CDR3 spans 12 residues. Germline CDR1 and CDR2: LGHDT and YNNKEL (reference sequence). The trim removed 6 bases at V and 6 bases at J, leaving 5 bases unmatched. CDR3 sequence: CASSTGVSEQYF. In DNA form, the CDR3 reads TGTGCCAGCAGTACAGGGGTCAGCGAGCAGTACTTC.

This clonotype was counted between two and nine times. The chain uses TRBV24-1 and TRBJ1-4; D is unresolved. The CDR3 has 13 amino acids. CDR1 and CDR2 from the germline V gene are KGHDR and SFDVKD. The V end was cut by 3 bases, the J end by 11 bases, with 12 bases between. The DNA for the CDR3 is TGTGCCACCAGTGATCCAGTTTCAGACAAACTGTTTTTT. This encodes CATSDPVSDKLFF.

This clonotype was found a few times. A junction boundary mismatches the germline segment, possibly from a read error. This chain links TRBV6-9 with TRBJ1-2; TRBD1 matches at 7 bases. CDR1 and CDR2 from the germline V gene are MNHGY and SVAAGI. CDR3 size: 15 residues. CDR3 residues: CASSYRGFRNSGYTF. For the CDR3, the DNA is TGTGCCAGCAGTTACAGGGGGTTTCGGAACTCTGGCTACACCTTC.

This chain joins TRBV30 and TRBJ1-6; the match to TRBD1 covers 8 bases. V shed 0 bases, J shed 10 bases, and the junction held 11 bases outside the gene matches. Germline V gene sequence: CDR1 GTSNPN, CDR2 SVGIG (reference sequence). The CDR3 is made up of 16 amino acids. CDR3 region: CAWSVEEGRGRSPLHF. In DNA, the CDR3 is TGTGCCTGGAGTGTAGAAGAGGGCAGGGGGCGCTCACCCCTCCACTTT.

This clonotype was counted many times. The CDR3 loop is CASSFGRGLGETQYF. The CDR3 DNA reads as TGTGCCAGCAGCTTTGGAAGGGGGCTGGGGGAGACCCAGTACTTC. This chain links TRBV5-5 with TRBJ2-5, with 7 bases aligning to TRBD1. The CDR3 sequence is 15 residues long. V lost 2 bases and J lost 5; bases outside the gene matches: 9. The germline CDR1 and CDR2 sequences are SGHKS and YYEKEE (reference sequence).

This clonotype has more than one count but fewer than ten. J is TRBJ1-5 and V is TRBV6-1, with 7 bases fitting TRBD1. Germline V gene sequence: CDR1 MNHNS, CDR2 SASEGT. This CDR3 is 16 amino acids long. The V segment lost 6 bases and the J segment 7 bases; nucleotides outside the gene matches: 15. The DNA of the CDR3 is TGTGCCAGCAGCGGCCGCGACAGGGAAGGCGGACAGCCCCAGCATTTT. Protein: CASSGRDREGGQPQHF.

This clonotype was found many times. V and J are TRBV2 and TRBJ2-7; no reliable D call. Trimming shortened V by 6 bases and J by 3 bases, and 3 bases separated the two germline ends. Germline loops: CDR1 SNHLY, CDR2 FYNNEI. The length of the CDR3 is 10 residues. The CDR3 DNA is TGTGCCAGCAGCCTCTACGAGCAGTACTTC. It encodes CASSLYEQYF.

This clonotype has a count of ten or more. V and J are TRBV5-1 and TRBJ1-2; D not resolved. The CDR3 is made up of 13 amino acids. Germline CDR1 SGHRS, CDR2 YFSETQ. The V gene lost 4 bases and the J gene lost 4 bases, with 11 bases spanning the gap. The CDR3 here is CASSPEMGYGYTF. The CDR3 region has the DNA TGCGCCAGCAGCCCCGAGATGGGCTATGGCTACACCTTC.

The rearrangement uses TRBV20-1 and TRBJ2-7; 9 bases agree with TRBD2. Germline CDR1 DFQATT, CDR2 SNEGSKA (reference sequence). V lost 6 bases to trimming and J lost 6 bases; unmatched junction nucleotides: 6. The CDR3 runs 12 residues. The DNA of the CDR3 is TGCAGTGCCATAGCGGGAGTTGGCGAGCAGTACTTC. This sequence encodes CSAIAGVGEQYF.

In its sample, this clonotype was seen a few times. The rearrangement links TRBV9 to TRBJ2-3; D possibly corresponds to TRBD2 (5 bases). The germline V gene encodes CDR1 SGDLS and CDR2 YYNGEE. V was shortened by 4 bases and J by 4 bases, with 13 bases between the two germline ends. There are 14 residues in the CDR3. CDR3 in DNA: TGTGCCAGCAGCTTCGAGGGCCGGGCAGATACGCAGTATTTT. This sequence encodes CASSFEGRADTQYF.

On this clonotype itself: A read error may be the cause here, since a much bigger clone is one base away. This rearrangement joins TRBV29-1 to TRBJ2-1; TRBD2 agrees at 7 bases. CDR1 and CDR2 from the germline V gene are SQVTM and ANQGSEA. The CDR3 sequence is 13 residues long. Trimming took 3 bases from V and 5 from J; bases not matched to a gene: 4. CDR3 in amino acids: CSVDAGEDNEQFF. The CDR3 DNA follows: TGCAGCGTTGATGCGGGGGAAGACAATGAGCAGTTCTTC.

CDR3: CSAAGASTNEKLFF. In DNA, the CDR3 is TGCAGTGCCGCAGGGGCGTCGACTAATGAAAAACTGTTTTTT. The gene calls are TRBV20-1 and TRBJ1-4; D may be TRBD1 (6 bases). This CDR3 contains 14 residues. The V gene lost 6 bases and the J gene lost 2 bases, with 13 bases spanning the gap. From germline, CDR1 is DFQATT and CDR2 SNEGSKA (reference sequence).

This clonotype was found many times. This rearrangement joins TRBV29-1 to TRBJ2-1; the D is unclear. The germline CDR1 and CDR2 sequences are SQVTM and ANQGSEA. V was shortened by 3 bases and J by 2 bases, with 8 bases between the two germline ends. CDR3 length: 13 residues. The CDR3 region has the DNA TGCAGCGTTGACGGTCTGGCCTACAATGAGCAGTTCTTC. Translation gives CSVDGLAYNEQFF.